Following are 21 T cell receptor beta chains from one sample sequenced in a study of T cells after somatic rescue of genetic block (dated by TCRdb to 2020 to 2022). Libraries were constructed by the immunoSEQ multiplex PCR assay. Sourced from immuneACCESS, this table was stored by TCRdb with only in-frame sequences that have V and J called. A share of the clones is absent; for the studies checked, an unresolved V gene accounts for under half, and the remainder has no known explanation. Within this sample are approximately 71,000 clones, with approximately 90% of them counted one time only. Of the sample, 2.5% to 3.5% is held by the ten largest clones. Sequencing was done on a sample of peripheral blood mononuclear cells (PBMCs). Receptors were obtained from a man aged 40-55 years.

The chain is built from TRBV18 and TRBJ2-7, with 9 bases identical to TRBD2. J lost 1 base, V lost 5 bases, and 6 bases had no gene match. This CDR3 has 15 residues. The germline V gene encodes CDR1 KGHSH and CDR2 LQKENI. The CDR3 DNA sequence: TGTGCCAGCTCAACTCCGACTAGCGGTTCCTACGAGCAGTACTTC. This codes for CASSTPTSGSYEQYF.

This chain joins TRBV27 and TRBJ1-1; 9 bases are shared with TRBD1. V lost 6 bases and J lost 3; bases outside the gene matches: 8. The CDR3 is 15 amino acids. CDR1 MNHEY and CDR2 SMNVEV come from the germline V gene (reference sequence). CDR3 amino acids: CASSYRTGVYTEAFF. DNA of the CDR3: TGTGCCAGCAGCTATCGGACAGGGGTGTACACTGAAGCTTTCTTT.

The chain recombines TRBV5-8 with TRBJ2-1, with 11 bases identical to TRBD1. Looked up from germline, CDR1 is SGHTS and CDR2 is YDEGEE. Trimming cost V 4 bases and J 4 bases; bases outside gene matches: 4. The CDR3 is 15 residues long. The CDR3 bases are TGTGCCAGCAGCCGGGACAGGGGGGGTTACAATGAGCAGTTCTTC. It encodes CASSRDRGGYNEQFF. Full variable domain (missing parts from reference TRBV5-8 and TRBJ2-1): EAGVTQSPTHLIKTRGQQATLRCSPISGHTSVYWYQQALGLGLQFLLWYDEGEERNRGNFPPRFSGRQFPNYSSELNVNALELEDSALYLCASSRDRGGYNEQFFGPGTRLTVL.

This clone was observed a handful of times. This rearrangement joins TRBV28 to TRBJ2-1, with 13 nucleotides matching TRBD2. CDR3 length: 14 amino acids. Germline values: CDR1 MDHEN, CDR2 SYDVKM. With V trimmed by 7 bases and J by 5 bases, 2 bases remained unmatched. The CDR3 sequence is CASIGTSGNNEQFF. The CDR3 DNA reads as TGTGCCAGCATCGGGACTAGCGGGAACAATGAGCAGTTCTTC.

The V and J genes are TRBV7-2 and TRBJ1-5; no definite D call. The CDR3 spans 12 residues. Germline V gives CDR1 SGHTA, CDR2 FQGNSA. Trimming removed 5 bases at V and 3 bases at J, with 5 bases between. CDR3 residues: CASSRNNQPQHF. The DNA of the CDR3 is TGTGCCAGCAGCCGCAACAATCAGCCCCAGCATTTT.

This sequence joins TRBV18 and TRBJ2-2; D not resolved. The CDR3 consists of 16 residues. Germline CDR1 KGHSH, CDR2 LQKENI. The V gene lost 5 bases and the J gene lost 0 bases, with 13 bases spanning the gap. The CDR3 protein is CASSNQGASNTGELFF. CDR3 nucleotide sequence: TGTGCCAGCTCAAACCAAGGTGCTTCGAACACCGGGGAGCTGTTTTTT. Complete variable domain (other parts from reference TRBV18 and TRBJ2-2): NAGVMQNPRHLVRRRGQEARLRCSPMKGHSHVYWYRQLPEEGLKFMVYLQKENIIDESGMPKERFSAEFPKEGPSILRIQQVVRGDSAAYFCASSNQGASNTGELFFGEGSRLTVL.

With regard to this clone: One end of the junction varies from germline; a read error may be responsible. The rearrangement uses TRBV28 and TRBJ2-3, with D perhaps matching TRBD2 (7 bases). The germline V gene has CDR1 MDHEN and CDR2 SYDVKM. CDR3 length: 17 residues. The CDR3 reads CASSPPEGGDLTDTQCF. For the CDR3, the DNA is TGTGCCAGCAGTCCACCCGAGGGGGGGGATCTCACAGATACGCAGTGTTTT.

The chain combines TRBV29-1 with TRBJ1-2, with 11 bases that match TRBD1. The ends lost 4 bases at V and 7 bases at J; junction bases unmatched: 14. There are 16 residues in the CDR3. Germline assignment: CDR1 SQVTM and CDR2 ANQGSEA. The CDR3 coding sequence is TGCAGCGTTGTGGTCTCCGGACAGGGGGCGCCGGGTGGCTACACCTTC. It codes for CSVVVSGQGAPGGYTF.

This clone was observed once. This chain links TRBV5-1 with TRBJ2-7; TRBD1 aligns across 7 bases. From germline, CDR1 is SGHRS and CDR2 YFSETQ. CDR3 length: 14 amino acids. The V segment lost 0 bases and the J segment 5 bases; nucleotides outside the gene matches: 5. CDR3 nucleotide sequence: TGCGCCAGCAGCTTGGTTGCAGGGGGAAACGAGCAGTACTTC. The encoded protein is CASSLVAGGNEQYF.

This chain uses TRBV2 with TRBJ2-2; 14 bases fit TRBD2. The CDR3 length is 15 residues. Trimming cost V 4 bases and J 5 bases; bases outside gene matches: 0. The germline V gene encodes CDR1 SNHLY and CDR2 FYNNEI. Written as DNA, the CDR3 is TGTGCCAGCAGTGGACTAGCGGGGGGGACCGGGGAGCTGTTTTTT. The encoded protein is CASSGLAGGTGELFF.

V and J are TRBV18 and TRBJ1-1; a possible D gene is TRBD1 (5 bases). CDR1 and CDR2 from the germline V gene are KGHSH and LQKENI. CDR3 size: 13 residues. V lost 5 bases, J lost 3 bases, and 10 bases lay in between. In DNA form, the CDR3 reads TGTGCCAGCTCATCCGGCAGGGACACTGAAGCTTTCTTT. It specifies CASSSGRDTEAFF.

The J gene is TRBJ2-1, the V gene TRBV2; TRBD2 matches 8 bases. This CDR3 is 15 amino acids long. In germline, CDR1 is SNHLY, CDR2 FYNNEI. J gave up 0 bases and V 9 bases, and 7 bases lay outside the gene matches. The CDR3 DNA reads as TGTGCCAGATCTACCGGGACTAGCTCCTACAATGAGCAGTTCTTC. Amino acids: CARSTGTSSYNEQFF.

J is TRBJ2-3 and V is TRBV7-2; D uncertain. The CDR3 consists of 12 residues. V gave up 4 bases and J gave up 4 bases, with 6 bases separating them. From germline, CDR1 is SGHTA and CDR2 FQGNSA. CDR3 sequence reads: CASSYQADTQYF. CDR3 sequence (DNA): TGTGCCAGCAGCTATCAAGCAGATACGCAGTATTTT.

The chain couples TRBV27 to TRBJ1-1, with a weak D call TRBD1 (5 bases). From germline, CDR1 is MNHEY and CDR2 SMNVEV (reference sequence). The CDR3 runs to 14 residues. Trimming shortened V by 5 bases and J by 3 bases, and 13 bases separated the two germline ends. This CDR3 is CASSLLDSDTEAFF. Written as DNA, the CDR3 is TGTGCCAGCAGTCTCCTTGACAGTGACACTGAAGCTTTCTTT.

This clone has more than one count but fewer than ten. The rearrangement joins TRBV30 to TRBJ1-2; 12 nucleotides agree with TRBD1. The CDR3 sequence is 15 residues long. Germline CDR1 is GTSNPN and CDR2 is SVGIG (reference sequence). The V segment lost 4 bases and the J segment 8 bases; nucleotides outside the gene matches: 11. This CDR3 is CAWILSGTGGRGYTF. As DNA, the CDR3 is TGTGCCTGGATCCTATCCGGGACAGGGGGCCGGGGCTACACCTTC.

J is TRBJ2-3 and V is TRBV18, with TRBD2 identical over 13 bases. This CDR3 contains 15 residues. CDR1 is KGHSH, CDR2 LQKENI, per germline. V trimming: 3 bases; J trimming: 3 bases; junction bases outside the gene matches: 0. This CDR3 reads CASSPTSGGTDTQYF. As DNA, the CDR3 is TGTGCCAGCTCACCGACTAGCGGGGGGACAGATACGCAGTATTTT. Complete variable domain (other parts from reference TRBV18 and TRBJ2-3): NAGVMQNPRHLVRRRGQEARLRCSPMKGHSHVYWYRQLPEEGLKFMVYLQKENIIDESGMPKERFSAEFPKEGPSILRIQQVVRGDSAAYFCASSPTSGGTDTQYFGPGTRLTVL.

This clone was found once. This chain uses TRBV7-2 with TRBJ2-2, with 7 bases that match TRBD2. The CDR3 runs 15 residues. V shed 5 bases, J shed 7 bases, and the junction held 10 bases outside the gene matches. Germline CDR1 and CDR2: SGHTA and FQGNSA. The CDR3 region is CASSSTGTIVGELFF. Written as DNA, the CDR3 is TGTGCCAGCAGCAGTACCGGGACTATCGTCGGGGAGCTGTTTTTT.

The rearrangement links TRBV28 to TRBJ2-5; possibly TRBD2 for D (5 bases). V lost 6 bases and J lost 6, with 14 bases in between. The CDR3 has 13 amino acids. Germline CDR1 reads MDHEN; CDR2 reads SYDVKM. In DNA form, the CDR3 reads TGTGCCAGCAGCTCTAGGCTAGCAAAGACCCAGTACTTC. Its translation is CASSSRLAKTQYF.

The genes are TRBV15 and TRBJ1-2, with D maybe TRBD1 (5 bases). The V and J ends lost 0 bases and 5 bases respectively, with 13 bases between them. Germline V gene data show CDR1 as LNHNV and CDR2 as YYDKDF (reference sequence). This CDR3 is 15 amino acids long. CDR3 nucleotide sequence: TGTGCCACCAGCAGAGATGGGGACCCGGGATATGGCTACACCTTC. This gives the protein CATSRDGDPGYGYTF.

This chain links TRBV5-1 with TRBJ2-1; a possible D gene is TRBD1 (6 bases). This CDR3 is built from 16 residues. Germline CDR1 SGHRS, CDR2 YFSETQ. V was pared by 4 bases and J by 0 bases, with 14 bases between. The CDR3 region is CASSITGMSSYNEQFF. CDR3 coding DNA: TGCGCCAGCAGCATAACAGGGATGAGCTCCTACAATGAGCAGTTCTTC.

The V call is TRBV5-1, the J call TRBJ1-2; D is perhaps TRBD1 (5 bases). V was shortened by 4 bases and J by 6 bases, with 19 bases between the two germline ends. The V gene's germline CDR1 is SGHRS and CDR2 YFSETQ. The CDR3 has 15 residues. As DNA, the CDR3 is TGCGCCAGCAGCGCCGGGGCCCGGGCTGCCGATGGCTACACCTTC. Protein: CASSAGARAADGYTF.